A single sample is the source of the 13 T cell receptor beta chains below, sequenced in a study of blood T cell repertoires in COVID-19. Measured with immunoSEQ multiplex PCR; TCRdb has only the in-frame clones, and not every one. The table records 210,000 or so clones, about 83% of them present only once. Sequenced input: peripheral blood. The receptors here all came from a woman in her twenties or thirties with COVID-19, enrolled during active disease.

The chain combines TRBV2 with TRBJ1-6, with D maybe TRBD1 (6 bases). CDR3 size: 14 residues. Germline CDR1 and CDR2: SNHLY and FYNNEI. The germline V and J ends were trimmed by 7 bases and 10 bases, with 17 bases remaining between them. CDR3 in DNA: TGTGCCAGCACCGAAGGGGGATCCTCATCACCCCTCCACTTT. Translated, it gives CASTEGGSSSPLHF.

Here the CDR3 reads CASSLQGLGEQFF. In DNA form, the CDR3 reads TGTGCCAGCAGCCTACAGGGGCTCGGTGAGCAGTTCTTC. The chain has TRBV12-3 or TRBV12-4 and TRBJ2-1, with TRBD1 matching 7 bases. J gave up 9 bases and V 6 bases, and 8 bases lay outside the gene matches. This CDR3 is built from 13 residues.

This chain links TRBV5-1 with TRBJ1-2; tentatively, D is TRBD1 (6 bases). Trimming took 1 base from V and 8 from J, leaving 9 bases between them. Germline V gives CDR1 SGHRS, CDR2 YFSETQ. The CDR3 is 12 amino acids. CDR3 region: CASSLTGQGYTF. In DNA form, the CDR3 reads TGCGCCAGCAGCTTGACAGGGCAAGGCTACACCTTC.

This chain links TRBV6-1 with TRBJ1-6; 11 positions match TRBD1. The germline gives CDR1 MNHNS, CDR2 SASEGT. The CDR3 is 18 residues long. With 2 bases clipped from V and 3 bases from J, the junction kept 6 bases outside the gene matches. The CDR3 DNA reads TGTGCCAGCAGTGAAATTGGACAGGGGGCTAGCTATAATTCACCCCTCCACTTT. As protein: CASSEIGQGASYNSPLHF.

Concerning this clone: Within the sample, other DNA sequences also encode this same CDR3. The rearrangement joins TRBV11-3 to TRBJ2-2, with D unclear. CDR1 and CDR2 (germline): SGHNT, YENEEA. The CDR3 has 13 residues. With 0 bases removed from V and 6 bases from J, the gap between germline ends came to 5 bases. The CDR3 sequence: CASSLDRAGELFF. The CDR3 region has the DNA TGTGCCAGCAGCTTAGATCGGGCCGGGGAGCTGTTTTTT. Complete variable domain (other parts from reference TRBV11-3 and TRBJ2-2): EAGVVQSPRYKIIEKKQPVAFWCNPISGHNTLYWYLQNLGQGPELLIRYENEEAVDDSQLPKDRFSAERLKGVDSTLKIQPAELGDSAVYLCASSLDRAGELFFGEGSRLTVL.

The V gene is TRBV6-6, the J gene TRBJ2-5; D gene unclear. This CDR3 region has 12 residues. Germline V gene lookup returns CDR1 MNHNY and CDR2 SVGAGI (reference sequence). The ends were cut back, 6 bases at V and 7 bases at J, with 12 bases in the middle. The CDR3 reads CASRLADSTQYF. In nucleotides, the CDR3 is TGTGCCAGCAGGTTAGCAGATTCGACCCAGTACTTC.

DNA for the CDR3: TGTGCCAGCTCGCCCACCGGGACAGGGATTTACGGAAACACCATATATTTT. It is translated as CASSPTGTGIYGNTIYF. J is TRBJ1-3 and V is TRBV18; TRBD1 matches at 9 bases. V lost 6 bases and J lost 4; bases outside the gene matches: 13. This CDR3 region has 17 residues. The germline V gene has CDR1 KGHSH and CDR2 LQKENI. Variable domain in full (rest from reference TRBV18 and TRBJ1-3): NAGVMQNPRHLVRRRGQEARLRCSPMKGHSHVYWYRQLPEEGLKFMVYLQKENIIDESGMPKERFSAEFPKEGPSILRIQQVVRGDSAAYFCASSPTGTGIYGNTIYFGEGSWLTVV.

This chain connects TRBV27 to TRBJ2-7; D may be TRBD1 (5 bases). Germline V gene data show CDR1 as MNHEY and CDR2 as SMNVEV (reference sequence). Trimming removed 5 bases at V and 2 bases at J, with 10 bases between. The CDR3 runs to 13 residues. The CDR3 spells CASSPGQTYEQYF. The CDR3 region has the DNA TGTGCCAGCAGTCCAGGACAAACCTACGAGCAGTACTTC.

The V and J genes are TRBV25-1 and TRBJ1-1; D gene ambiguous. The CDR3 runs to 11 residues. V was clipped by 2 bases and J by 14 bases, with 12 bases between them. The germline CDR1 and CDR2 sequences are MGHDK and SYGVNS. For the CDR3, the DNA is TGTGCCAGCAGTGAACACGCCGAGTCCTTCTTT. Residues: CASSEHAESFF.

In this sample, this clone turned up a few times. The chain recombines TRBV29-1 with TRBJ1-5; TRBD1 aligns across 7 bases. V gave up 7 bases and J gave up 5 bases; unmatched junction bases: 8. In germline, CDR1 is SQVTM, CDR2 ANQGSEA. The CDR3 spans 13 residues. In nucleotides, the CDR3 is TGCAGCGCCGGTACAGGGGAGCATCAGCCCCAGCATTTT. It specifies CSAGTGEHQPQHF.

This sequence joins TRBV15 and TRBJ1-2; 7 nucleotides agree with TRBD1. The CDR3 loop spans 14 amino acids. Losses at the gene ends were 2 bases for V and 8 bases for J; bases not matched to a gene: 8. Germline V CDR1 and CDR2: LNHNV, YYDKDF (reference sequence). CDR3 region: CATSRPDRLEGYTF. The CDR3 DNA is TGTGCCACCAGCAGACCGGACAGGCTCGAGGGCTACACCTTC.

The chain has TRBV29-1 and TRBJ2-7; no firm D call. The ends were cut back, 2 bases at V and 6 bases at J, with 11 bases in the middle. The germline CDR1 and CDR2 sequences are SQVTM and ANQGSEA. The CDR3 consists of 12 residues. The CDR3 DNA follows: TGCAGCGTTGAATATCGTTTCGGCGAGCAGTACTTC. Amino acids: CSVEYRFGEQYF.

Comments on this clone: Other nucleotide sequences from this sample produce the same CDR3. The V call is TRBV18, the J call TRBJ1-2; TRBD1 is a possible D gene (5 bases). The length of the CDR3 is 14 residues. Germline lookup yields CDR1 KGHSH and CDR2 LQKENI. Trimming removed 3 bases from V and 5 bases from J, with 13 bases in between. CDR3 protein: CASSPSRAEYGYTF. The CDR3 region has the DNA TGTGCCAGCTCACCGAGCAGGGCGGAGTATGGCTACACCTTC.